This T cell receptor beta chain was sequenced for a study of CD8+CD57+ T cells in acquired aplastic anemia. For the study at large: The study obtained 9.5 million to 12 million reads on average for CD4+ cells from healthy donors.

Note on this clonotype: As yet, its antigen is unknown. The CDR3 does not close with the conserved phenylalanine or tryptophan, likely indicating a read error. The limits of the CDR3 on the DNA are not certain, so only TCRdb's listed CDR3 is given.

TCR beta VDJ combinations and CDR3 sequences were profiled from genomic DNA. TCRdb redid the calling of the reads with MiXCR, one entry per CDR3 protein. The table lists 100,000 to 150,000 distinct CDR3 sequences, less than 45% of them singletons. The study, taken as a whole, reports: Comparison of patients with controls identified twenty-nine shared CD8+ CDR3 sequences.

Sequences were obtained from sorted CD4+, CD8+, or CD8+CD57+ T cells (not recorded which) from PBMCs. The source is a human donor in good health, serving as a control.

The CDR3 loop reads CASNLTAEG. This sequence joins TRBV6-2 or TRBV6-3 and TRBJ2-7; TRBD2, the D gene given by the table, was not confirmed from the DNA. Looked up from germline, CDR1 is MNHEY and CDR2 is SVGEGT. The CDR3 adds up to 9 amino acids, both ends counted.